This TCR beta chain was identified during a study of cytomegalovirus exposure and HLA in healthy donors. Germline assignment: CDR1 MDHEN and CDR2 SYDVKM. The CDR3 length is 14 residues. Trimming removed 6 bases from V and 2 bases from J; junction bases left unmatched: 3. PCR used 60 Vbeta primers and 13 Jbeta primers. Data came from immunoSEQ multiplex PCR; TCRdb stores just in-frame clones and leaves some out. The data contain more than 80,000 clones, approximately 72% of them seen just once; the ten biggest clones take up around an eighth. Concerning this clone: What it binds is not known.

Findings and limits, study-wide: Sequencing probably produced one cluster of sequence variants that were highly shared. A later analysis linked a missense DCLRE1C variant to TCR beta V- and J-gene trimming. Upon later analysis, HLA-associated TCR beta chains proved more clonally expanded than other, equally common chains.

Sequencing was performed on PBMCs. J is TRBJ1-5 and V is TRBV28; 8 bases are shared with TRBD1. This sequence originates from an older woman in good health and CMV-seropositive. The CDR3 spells CASSSDRGNQPQHF. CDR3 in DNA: TGTGCCAGCAGCTCGGACAGGGGCAATCAGCCCCAGCATTTT.